The 25 T cell receptor beta chains presented below share a single source sample, sequenced in a study of early T cells in non-severe SARS-CoV-2 infection. Via MiXCR, TCRdb re-called the 5' RACE reads, giving one row per CDR3 protein. The sample has roughly 38,000 distinct CDR3 sequences, around 6% seen once. This specimen consisted of whole blood, obtained at baseline. The receptors were sampled from an adult who was a healthcare worker with PCR-confirmed SARS-CoV-2 infection or an uninfected control (not recorded which).

This clonotype occurred many times. The chain is built from TRBV12-3 or TRBV12-4 and TRBJ1-6, with 7 bases lining up with TRBD1. The CDR3 loop spans 14 amino acids. J was trimmed by 13 bases and V by 6 bases; bases with no gene match: 12. In nucleotides, the CDR3 is TGTGCCAGCAGACCCTCGGGAGGGGGCGACCCCCTCCACTTT. It yields the protein CASRPSGGGDPLHF.

This clonotype appeared many times. V is TRBV5-1 and J is TRBJ1-1; tentative D call: TRBD1 (5 bases). The CDR3 extends over 15 amino acids. V was clipped by 6 bases and J by 4 bases, with 19 bases between them. The germline V gene has CDR1 SGHRS and CDR2 YFSETQ. As DNA, the CDR3 is TGCGCCAGCACCTTTCGAGAGGGGCAGTTCACTGAAGCTTTCTTT. This translates into CASTFREGQFTEAFF.

The J gene is TRBJ2-7, the V gene TRBV6-2 or TRBV6-3; 7 nucleotides match TRBD1. After removal of 7 bases from V and 1 base from J, the junction contained 4 bases not matched to a gene. From germline, CDR1 is MNHEY and CDR2 SVGEGT. The CDR3 runs to 13 residues. DNA for the CDR3: TGTGCCAGCATCGGACAGGCTTCCTACGAGCAGTACTTC. It translates to CASIGQASYEQYF.

In this sample, this clonotype turned up many times. The V gene is TRBV19, the J gene TRBJ2-4; no clear D gene. Germline lookup yields CDR1 LNHDA and CDR2 SQIVND (reference sequence). The CDR3 is made up of 13 amino acids. Trimming took off 6 bases at V and 6 bases at J, with 12 bases between the two ends. CDR3 in amino acids: CASRLPGRNIQYF. The CDR3 region has the DNA TGTGCCAGTAGACTCCCTGGAAGAAACATTCAGTACTTC.

This clonotype was observed many times. The chain couples TRBV9 to TRBJ1-2, with TRBD1 as a possible D gene (5 bases). Trimming shortened V by 7 bases and J by 7 bases, and 20 bases separated the two germline ends. CDR3 length: 14 amino acids. Germline V CDR1 and CDR2: SGDLS, YYNGEE. In DNA, the CDR3 is TGTGCCAGCTCTAACGGAAGGAGGGACGGTGGCTACACCTTC. It codes for CASSNGRRDGGYTF.

This chain joins TRBV7-6 and TRBJ2-7, with 7 nucleotides matching TRBD2. The CDR3 sequence is 14 residues long. The germline V gene has CDR1 SGHVS and CDR2 FNYEAQ. V trimming: 5 bases; J trimming: 5 bases; junction bases outside the gene matches: 9. The CDR3 sequence: CASSPSGLLDEQYF. The CDR3 nucleotides are TGTGCCAGCAGCCCTAGCGGCCTGTTGGACGAGCAGTACTTC.

This clonotype was observed at least ten times. The J gene is TRBJ2-3, the V gene TRBV18; D is ambiguous. Trimming shortened V by 0 bases and J by 6 bases, and 7 bases separated the two germline ends. CDR3 length equals 13 residues. The V gene's germline CDR1 is KGHSH and CDR2 LQKENI. The CDR3 DNA reads as TGTGCCAGCTCACCACCGGGTCCGGATACGCAGTATTTT. It codes for CASSPPGPDTQYF.

This clonotype has a count of ten or more. In DNA form, the CDR3 reads TGCAGTGCGCACGCGAGGGGGAGGATGAACACTGAAGCTTTCTTT. This translates into CSAHARGRMNTEAFF. The V gene is TRBV20-1, the J gene TRBJ1-1, with D tentatively TRBD1 (6 bases). The germline V and J ends were trimmed by 6 bases and 0 bases, with 17 bases remaining between them. Germline lookup yields CDR1 DFQATT and CDR2 SNEGSKA (reference sequence). This CDR3 comprises 15 residues.

The sample holds many counts of this clonotype. The gene calls are TRBV6-2 or TRBV6-3 and TRBJ2-7; D is possibly TRBD2 (5 bases). V was cut by 7 bases and J by 5 bases, with 15 bases left in between. Germline V gene lookup returns CDR1 MNHEY and CDR2 SVGEGT. CDR3 size: 13 residues. CDR3 nucleotides: TGTGCCAGCACCCGCCGGAGGAACGACGAGCAGTACTTC. Its translation is CASTRRRNDEQYF.

The rearrangement joins TRBV20-1 to TRBJ2-7; 11 bases align to TRBD2. In germline, CDR1 is DFQATT, CDR2 SNEGSKA (reference sequence). The CDR3 is 15 residues long. V lost 0 bases and J lost 2; bases outside the gene matches: 3. CDR3: CSARDSSGRPYEQYF. CDR3 nucleotide sequence: TGCAGTGCTAGAGATTCTAGCGGGAGGCCCTACGAGCAGTACTTC.

The chain links TRBV27 to TRBJ1-2; D gene unclear. Trimming pared 4 bases from V and 6 bases from J, leaving 12 bases between. Germline assignment: CDR1 MNHEY and CDR2 SMNVEV (reference sequence). The CDR3 consists of 13 residues. The CDR3: CASSSRARDGYTF. Written as DNA, the CDR3 is TGTGCCAGCAGTTCACGGGCCCGAGATGGCTACACCTTC.

The genes are TRBV5-1 and TRBJ2-1; 10 bases align to TRBD1. The length of the CDR3 is 16 residues. Germline V gives CDR1 SGHRS, CDR2 YFSETQ. V lost 0 bases, J lost 4 bases, and 4 bases stayed unmatched. In DNA form, the CDR3 reads TGCGCCAGCAGCTTGGGTGACAGGGGGCCTTACAATGAGCAGTTCTTC. Translated, it gives CASSLGDRGPYNEQFF.

V gene TRBV5-1 combines with J gene TRBJ2-2; D remains unclear. Germline V lookup: CDR1 SGHRS, CDR2 YFSETQ. This CDR3 contains 11 residues. Trimming shortened V by 2 bases and J by 7 bases, and 3 bases separated the two germline ends. CDR3 region: CASSFHGELFF. CDR3 bases: TGCGCCAGCAGCTTTCACGGGGAGCTGTTTTTT. Together with reference TRBV5-1 and TRBJ2-2, the CDR3 gives the full variable domain: KAGVTQTPRYLIKTRGQQVTLSCSPISGHRSVSWYQQTPGQGLQFLFEYFSETQRNKGNFPGRFSGRQFSNSRSEMNVSTLELGDSALYLCASSFHGELFFGEGSRLTVL.

In its sample, this clonotype was seen a few times. The CDR3 sequence: CASSITGLVTGELFF. The CDR3 DNA reads TGTGCCAGTAGTATAACAGGGTTGGTCACCGGGGAGCTGTTTTTT. This chain links TRBV19 with TRBJ2-2; D is possibly TRBD1 (6 bases). Germline V gene lookup returns CDR1 LNHDA and CDR2 SQIVND (reference sequence). This CDR3 is 15 amino acids long. The V end was cut by 2 bases, the J end by 4 bases, with 11 bases between.

This clonotype was seen ten or more times. The rearrangement joins TRBV3-1 to TRBJ2-5; 13 bases match TRBD2. Trimming took 4 bases from V and 5 from J; bases not matched to a gene: 4. The CDR3 is made up of 15 amino acids. Germline V gives CDR1 LGHDT, CDR2 YNNKEL (reference sequence). The CDR3 here is CASSPGLAGYETQYF. CDR3 nucleotides: TGTGCCAGCAGCCCGGGACTAGCGGGATATGAGACCCAGTACTTC.

This clonotype has a count of ten or more. The V call is TRBV27, the J call TRBJ1-6, with TRBD1 matching over 7 bases. Looked up from germline, CDR1 is MNHEY and CDR2 is SMNVEV (reference sequence). J lost 7 bases, V lost 5 bases, and 11 bases had no gene match. The CDR3 has 16 residues. The CDR3 reads CASSARRQGRNSPLHF. The DNA of the CDR3 is TGTGCCAGCAGTGCTAGACGACAGGGACGGAATTCACCCCTCCACTTT.

This clonotype was seen repeatedly, ten times or more. The gene calls are TRBV30 and TRBJ1-2; D perhaps matches TRBD1 (5 bases). There are 15 residues in the CDR3. Trimming stripped 5 bases from V and 3 bases from J, with 19 bases between. From germline, CDR1 is GTSNPN and CDR2 SVGIG (reference sequence). Here the CDR3 DNA reads TGTGCCTGGGTACCATCAATGGGGGAGTACTATGGCTACACCTTC. This translates into CAWVPSMGEYYGYTF.

This clonotype came up many times. This sequence joins TRBV5-1 and TRBJ2-7; the D gene could be TRBD1 or TRBD2 (5 bases each). The CDR3 is made up of 13 amino acids. Trimming took 0 bases from V and 7 from J, leaving 11 bases between them. CDR1 is SGHRS and CDR2 is YFSETQ in the germline V gene. CDR3 in amino acids: CASSLERGGEQYF. The CDR3 DNA reads TGCGCCAGCAGCTTGGAGAGGGGTGGAGAGCAGTACTTC.

The chain couples TRBV7-2 to TRBJ2-5; no clear D. Germline V gives CDR1 SGHTA, CDR2 FQGNSA. This CDR3 region has 16 residues. Between the trimmed V and J ends, which lost 4 bases and 4 bases, there was a span of 19 bases. CDR3 loop: CASSSLSFFGRETQYF. The CDR3 DNA is TGTGCCAGCAGCTCTCTCTCATTCTTTGGTCGAGAGACCCAGTACTTC.

This chain joins TRBV3-1 and TRBJ2-2; TRBD1 agrees at 7 bases. V lost 4 bases to trimming and J lost 4 bases; unmatched junction nucleotides: 6. The CDR3 covers 15 residues. The V gene's germline CDR1 is LGHDT and CDR2 YNNKEL (reference sequence). As DNA, the CDR3 is TGTGCCAGCAGCCGACAGGGCGCGAGCACCGGGGAGCTGTTTTTT. Protein product: CASSRQGASTGELFF.

This clonotype was seen at least ten times. The rearrangement uses TRBV3-1 and TRBJ2-1; perhaps TRBD2 as D (6 bases). Trimming removed 7 bases at V and 5 bases at J, with 18 bases between. Germline lookup yields CDR1 LGHDT and CDR2 YNNKEL (reference sequence). This CDR3 is built from 15 residues. This CDR3 is CASILAASENNEQFF. The CDR3 nucleotides are TGTGCCAGCATTTTAGCGGCTAGCGAAAACAATGAGCAGTTCTTC.

This clonotype was counted many times. V and J are TRBV6-6 and TRBJ1-1; D may be TRBD1 (6 bases). Germline V CDR1 and CDR2: MNHNY, SVGAGI (reference sequence). Deletions cut 7 bases from V and 5 bases from J, with 17 bases between. The CDR3 contains 14 residues. The CDR3 region has the DNA TGTGCCAGCAACCAGAAACAGGGAAGGACTGAAGCTTTCTTT. It specifies CASNQKQGRTEAFF.

This clonotype was counted at least ten times. The chain couples TRBV20-1 to TRBJ2-7; D gene unclear. CDR1 and CDR2 from the germline V gene are DFQATT and SNEGSKA (reference sequence). Trimming cost V 3 bases and J 0 bases, with 12 bases left between them. The CDR3 extends over 14 amino acids. The CDR3 DNA sequence: TGCAGTGCTAGCTTGGCCTCTTCCTCCTACGAGCAGTACTTC. The encoded protein is CSASLASSSYEQYF.

This clonotype was observed many times. The chain links TRBV5-1 to TRBJ2-1, with 11 bases that match TRBD1. The germline CDR1 and CDR2 sequences are SGHRS and YFSETQ. The CDR3 extends over 15 amino acids. Losses at the gene ends were 6 bases for V and 7 bases for J; bases not matched to a gene: 9. The CDR3 DNA reads as TGCGCCAGCACTGTTAGGACAGGGGGCGGGAATGAGCAGTTCTTC. Its protein product is CASTVRTGGGNEQFF. Supplemented by reference TRBV5-1 and TRBJ2-1, the full variable domain reads KAGVTQTPRYLIKTRGQQVTLSCSPISGHRSVSWYQQTPGQGLQFLFEYFSETQRNKGNFPGRFSGRQFSNSRSEMNVSTLELGDSALYLCASTVRTGGGNEQFFGPGTRLTVL.

This clonotype has a count of ten or more. The chain employs TRBV27 and TRBJ2-5; 10 bases line up with TRBD1. The CDR3 is 15 residues long. Germline V gene lookup returns CDR1 MNHEY and CDR2 SMNVEV (reference sequence). J was trimmed by 4 bases and V by 8 bases; bases with no gene match: 10. The CDR3 reads CASAETGTGAETQYF. CDR3 DNA: TGTGCCAGCGCCGAGACCGGGACAGGGGCAGAGACCCAGTACTTC.